The clone carrying this T cell receptor beta chain was recorded at least ten times. Its antigen is as yet unknown. Germline lookup yields CDR1 SGHTA and CDR2 FQGNSA. The CDR3 length is 15 residues. J was trimmed by 3 bases and V by 4 bases; bases with no gene match: 3. Building the TCR beta libraries relied on iRepertoire HTBI primers, and CDR3 regions underwent Arm-PCR. TCRdb reprocessed the multiplex PCR reads with MiXCR, giving one entry per CDR3 protein. The sample holds about 200,000 distinct CDR3 sequences, about a sixth seen once. Indicated time point: newly diagnosed GD, antithyroid drugs for less than 3 months. The TCR library used RNA extracted from PBMCs. This sample was taken from a study of regulatory T cells in long-lasting Graves disease. Study-wide points: Newly diagnosed patients shared about 950 public clonotypes; persistent patients shared around 2,500.

This sequence joins TRBV7-2 and TRBJ2-1; 10 positions match TRBD2. Sequencing was performed on peripheral blood mononuclear cells (PBMCs), taken at new diagnosis, from a patient treated with antithyroid drugs. This TCR was sampled from a female donor with Graves disease. CDR3 protein: CASSSSGSNYNEQFF. Here the CDR3 DNA reads TGTGCCAGCAGCTCTAGCGGGAGTAACTACAATGAGCAGTTCTTC.